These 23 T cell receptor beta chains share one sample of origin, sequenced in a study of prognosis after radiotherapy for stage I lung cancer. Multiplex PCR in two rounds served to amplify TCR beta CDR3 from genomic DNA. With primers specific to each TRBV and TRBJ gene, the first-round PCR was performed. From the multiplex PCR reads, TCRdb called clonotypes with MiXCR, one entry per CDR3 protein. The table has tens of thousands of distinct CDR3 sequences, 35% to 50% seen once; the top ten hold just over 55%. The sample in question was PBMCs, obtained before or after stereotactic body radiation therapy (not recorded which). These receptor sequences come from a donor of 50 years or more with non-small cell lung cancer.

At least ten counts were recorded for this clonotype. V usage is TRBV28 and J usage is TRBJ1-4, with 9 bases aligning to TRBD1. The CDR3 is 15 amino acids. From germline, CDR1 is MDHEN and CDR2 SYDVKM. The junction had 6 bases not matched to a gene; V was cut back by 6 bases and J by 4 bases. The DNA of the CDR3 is TGTGCCAGCAGATCCGGGACAGGGATTAATGAAAAACTGTTTTTT. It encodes CASRSGTGINEKLFF.

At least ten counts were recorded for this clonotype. CDR3 DNA sequence: TGTGCCAGCAGCCGGACAGGGGGCAACTATGGCTACACCTTC. Translation gives CASSRTGGNYGYTF. The chain combines TRBV3-1 with TRBJ1-2; 11 bases match TRBD1. The CDR3 is 14 residues long. The junction had 0 bases not matched to a gene; V was cut back by 4 bases and J by 2 bases. The germline V gene has CDR1 LGHDT and CDR2 YNNKEL (reference sequence).

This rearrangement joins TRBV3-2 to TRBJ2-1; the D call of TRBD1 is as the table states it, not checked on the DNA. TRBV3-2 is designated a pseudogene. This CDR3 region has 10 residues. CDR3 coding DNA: TGTGCCAGCACCCCTGGTGAGCAGTTCTTC. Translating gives CASTPGEQFF.

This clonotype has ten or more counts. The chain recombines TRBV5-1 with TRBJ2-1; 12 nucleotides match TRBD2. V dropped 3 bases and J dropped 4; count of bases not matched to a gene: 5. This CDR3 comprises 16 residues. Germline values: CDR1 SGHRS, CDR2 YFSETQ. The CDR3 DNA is TGCGCCAGCAGCTCAGGGACTAGCGGGCTTTACAATGAGCAGTTCTTC. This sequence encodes CASSSGTSGLYNEQFF.

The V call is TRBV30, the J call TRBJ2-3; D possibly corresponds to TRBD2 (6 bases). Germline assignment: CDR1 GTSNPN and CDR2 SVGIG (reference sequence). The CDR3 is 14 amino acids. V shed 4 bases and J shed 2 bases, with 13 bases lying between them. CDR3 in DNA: TGTGCCTGGATTTGGCGGGGCTACACAGATACGCAGTATTTT. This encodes CAWIWRGYTDTQYF.

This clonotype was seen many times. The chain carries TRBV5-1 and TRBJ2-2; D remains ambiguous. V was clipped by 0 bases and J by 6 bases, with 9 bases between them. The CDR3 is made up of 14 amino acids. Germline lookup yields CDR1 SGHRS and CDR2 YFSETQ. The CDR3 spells CASSLVGGAGELFF. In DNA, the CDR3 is TGCGCCAGCAGCTTGGTTGGTGGAGCCGGGGAGCTGTTTTTT.

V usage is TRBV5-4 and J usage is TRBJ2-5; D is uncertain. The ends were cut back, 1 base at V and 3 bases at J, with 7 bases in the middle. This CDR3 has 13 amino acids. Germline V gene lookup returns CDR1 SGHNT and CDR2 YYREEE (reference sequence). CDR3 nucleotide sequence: TGTGCCAGCAGCTTGCCGACAAAAGAGACCCAGTACTTC. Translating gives CASSLPTKETQYF. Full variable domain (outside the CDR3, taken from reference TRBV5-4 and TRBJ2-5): ETGVTQSPTHLIKTRGQQVTLRCSSQSGHNTVSWYQQALGQGPQFIFQYYREEENGRGNFPPRFSGLQFPNYSSELNVNALELDDSALYLCASSLPTKETQYFGPGTRLLVL.

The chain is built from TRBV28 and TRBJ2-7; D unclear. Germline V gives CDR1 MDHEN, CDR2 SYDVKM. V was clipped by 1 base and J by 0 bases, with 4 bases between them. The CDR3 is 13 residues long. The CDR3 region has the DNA TGTGCCAGCAGTTTATATGACTCCTACGAGCAGTACTTC. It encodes CASSLYDSYEQYF.

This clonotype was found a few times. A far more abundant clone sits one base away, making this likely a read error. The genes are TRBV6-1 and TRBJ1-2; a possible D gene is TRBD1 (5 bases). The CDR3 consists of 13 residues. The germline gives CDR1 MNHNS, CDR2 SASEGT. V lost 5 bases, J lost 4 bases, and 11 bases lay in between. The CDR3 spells CASSYRILYGYTF. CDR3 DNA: TGTGCCAGCAGTTACAGGATCCTCTATGGCTACACCTTC.

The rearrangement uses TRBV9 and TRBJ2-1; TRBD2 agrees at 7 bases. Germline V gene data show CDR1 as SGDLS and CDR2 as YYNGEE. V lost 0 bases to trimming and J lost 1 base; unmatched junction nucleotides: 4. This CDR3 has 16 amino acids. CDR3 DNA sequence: TGTGCCAGCAGCGTAGCCGGGAGGCCTTCCTACAATGAGCAGTTCTTC. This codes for CASSVAGRPSYNEQFF.

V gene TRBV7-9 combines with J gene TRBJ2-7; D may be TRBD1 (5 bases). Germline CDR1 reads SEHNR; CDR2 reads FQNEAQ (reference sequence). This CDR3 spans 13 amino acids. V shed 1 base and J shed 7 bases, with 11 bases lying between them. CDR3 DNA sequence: TGTGCCAGCAGCTTAGGGGCCTCAGGGGAGCAGTACTTC. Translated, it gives CASSLGASGEQYF.

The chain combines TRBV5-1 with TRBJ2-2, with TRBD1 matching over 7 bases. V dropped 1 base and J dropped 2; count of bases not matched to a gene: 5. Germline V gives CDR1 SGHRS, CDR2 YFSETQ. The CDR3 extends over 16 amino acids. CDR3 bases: TGCGCCAGCAGCTTGTCCCGACAGGGCAACACCGGGGAGCTGTTTTTT. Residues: CASSLSRQGNTGELFF. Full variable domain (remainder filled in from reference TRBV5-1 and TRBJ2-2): KAGVTQTPRYLIKTRGQQVTLSCSPISGHRSVSWYQQTPGQGLQFLFEYFSETQRNKGNFPGRFSGRQFSNSRSEMNVSTLELGDSALYLCASSLSRQGNTGELFFGEGSRLTVL.

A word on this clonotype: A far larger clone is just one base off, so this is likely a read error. The CDR3 region has the DNA TGTGCCAGCAGCATAGACCGAGTCTACGAGCAGTACTTC. Protein: CASSIDRVYEQYF. This chain connects TRBV6-5 to TRBJ2-7; unclear D gene. Trimming took off 6 bases at V and 3 bases at J, with 12 bases between the two ends. This CDR3 has 13 amino acids. CDR1 is MNHEY and CDR2 is SVGAGI in the germline V gene.

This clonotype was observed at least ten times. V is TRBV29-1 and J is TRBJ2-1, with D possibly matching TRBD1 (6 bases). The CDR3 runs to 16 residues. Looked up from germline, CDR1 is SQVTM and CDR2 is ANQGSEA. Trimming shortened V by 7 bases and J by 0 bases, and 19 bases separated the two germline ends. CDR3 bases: TGCAGCGCCCCGGGTTGGGACACTAGCTCCTACAATGAGCAGTTCTTC. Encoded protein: CSAPGWDTSSYNEQFF.

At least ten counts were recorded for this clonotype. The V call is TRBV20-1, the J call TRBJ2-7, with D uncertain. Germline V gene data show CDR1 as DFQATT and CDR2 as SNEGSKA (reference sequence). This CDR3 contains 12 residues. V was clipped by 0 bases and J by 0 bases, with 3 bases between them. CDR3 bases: TGCAGTGCTAGAGACTACTCCTACGAGCAGTACTTC. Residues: CSARDYSYEQYF.

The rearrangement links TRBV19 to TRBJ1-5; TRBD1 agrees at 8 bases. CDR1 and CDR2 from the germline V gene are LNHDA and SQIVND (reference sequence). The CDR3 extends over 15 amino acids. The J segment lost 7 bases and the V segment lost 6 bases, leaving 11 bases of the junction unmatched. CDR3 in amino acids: CASRSVDRDLQPQHF. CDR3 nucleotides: TGTGCCAGTAGGTCCGTGGACAGGGATTTGCAGCCCCAGCATTTT.

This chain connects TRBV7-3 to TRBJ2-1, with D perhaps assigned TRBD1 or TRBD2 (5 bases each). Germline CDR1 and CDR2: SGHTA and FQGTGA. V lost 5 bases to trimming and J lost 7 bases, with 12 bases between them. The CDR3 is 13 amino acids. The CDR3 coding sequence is TGTGCCAGCAGCCCTGAGGGGCTAAATGAGCAGTTCTTC. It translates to CASSPEGLNEQFF.

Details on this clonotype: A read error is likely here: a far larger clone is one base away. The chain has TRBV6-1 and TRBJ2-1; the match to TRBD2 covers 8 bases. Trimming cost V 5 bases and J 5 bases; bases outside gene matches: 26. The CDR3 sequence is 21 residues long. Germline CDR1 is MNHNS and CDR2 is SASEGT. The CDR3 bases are TGTGCCAGCAGTTACTCTAGCCGGCAGCCTTCGGGGACTAGTCGAGACAATGAGCAGTTCTTC. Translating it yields CASSYSSRQPSGTSRDNEQFF.

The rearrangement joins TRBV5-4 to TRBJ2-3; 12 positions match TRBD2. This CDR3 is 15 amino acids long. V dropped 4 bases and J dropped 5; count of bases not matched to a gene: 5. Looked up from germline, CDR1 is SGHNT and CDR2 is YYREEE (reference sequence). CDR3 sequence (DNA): TGTGCCAGCAGCCGCGGACTAGCGGGGCAAGATACGCAGTATTTT. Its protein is CASSRGLAGQDTQYF.

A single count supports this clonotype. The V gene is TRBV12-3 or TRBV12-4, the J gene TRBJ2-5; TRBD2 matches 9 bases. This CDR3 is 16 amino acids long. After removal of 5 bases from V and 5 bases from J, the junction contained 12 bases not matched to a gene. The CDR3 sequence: CASSLSGRLVGETQYF. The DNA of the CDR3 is TGTGCCAGCAGTCTAAGCGGGAGGCTCGTGGGGGAGACCCAGTACTTC.

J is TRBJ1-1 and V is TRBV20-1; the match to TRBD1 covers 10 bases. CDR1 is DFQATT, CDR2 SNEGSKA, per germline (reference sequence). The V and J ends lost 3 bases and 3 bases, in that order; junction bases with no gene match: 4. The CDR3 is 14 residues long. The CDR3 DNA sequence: TGCAGTGCTAGGTGGACAGGGGGACACACTGAAGCTTTCTTT. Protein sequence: CSARWTGGHTEAFF.

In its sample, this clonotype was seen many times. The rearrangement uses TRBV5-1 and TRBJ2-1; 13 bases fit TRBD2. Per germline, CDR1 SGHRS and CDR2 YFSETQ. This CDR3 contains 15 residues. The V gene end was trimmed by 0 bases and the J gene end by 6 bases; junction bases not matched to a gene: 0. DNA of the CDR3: TGCGCCAGCAGCTTGGGGACTAGCGGGAGCAATGAGCAGTTCTTC. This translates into CASSLGTSGSNEQFF.

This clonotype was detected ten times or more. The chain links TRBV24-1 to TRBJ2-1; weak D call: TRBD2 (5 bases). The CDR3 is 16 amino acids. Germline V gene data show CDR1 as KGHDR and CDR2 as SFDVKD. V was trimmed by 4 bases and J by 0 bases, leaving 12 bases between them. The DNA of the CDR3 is TGTGCCACCAGTGACGCCAGCGGCCTCTCCTACAATGAGCAGTTCTTC. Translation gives CATSDASGLSYNEQFF.